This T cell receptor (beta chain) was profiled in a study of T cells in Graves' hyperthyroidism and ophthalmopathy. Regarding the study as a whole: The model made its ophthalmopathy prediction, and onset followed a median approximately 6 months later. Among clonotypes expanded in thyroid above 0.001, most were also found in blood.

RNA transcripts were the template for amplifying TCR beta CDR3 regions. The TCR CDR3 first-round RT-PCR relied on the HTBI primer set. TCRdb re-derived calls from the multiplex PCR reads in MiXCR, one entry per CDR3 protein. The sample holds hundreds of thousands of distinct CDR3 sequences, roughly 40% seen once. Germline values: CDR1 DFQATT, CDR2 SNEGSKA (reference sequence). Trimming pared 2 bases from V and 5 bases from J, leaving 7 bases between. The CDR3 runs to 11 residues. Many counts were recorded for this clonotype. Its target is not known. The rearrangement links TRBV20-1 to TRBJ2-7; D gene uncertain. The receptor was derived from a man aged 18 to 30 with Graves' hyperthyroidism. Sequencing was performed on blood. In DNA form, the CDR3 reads TGCAGTGCTAGACAGTTTGACGAGCAGTACTTC. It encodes CSARQFDEQYF.